What follows is one T cell receptor (beta chain) and its context. Data came from immunoSEQ multiplex PCR; TCRdb stores just in-frame clones and leaves some out. The sample lists approximately 210,000 clones; around 85% were seen once. Trimming stripped 1 base from V and 8 bases from J, with 11 bases between. The CDR3 consists of 13 residues. Germline lookup yields CDR1 LNHDA and CDR2 SQIVND (reference sequence). This sample was included in a study of blood T cell repertoires in COVID-19. This chain links TRBV19 with TRBJ1-1, with D perhaps matching TRBD1 (6 bases). The sample taken for sequencing was peripheral blood. The receptor comes from a woman aged 65 to 85 with acute or convalescent COVID-19. The CDR3 here is CASSIGQGREAFF. In DNA form, the CDR3 reads TGTGCCAGTAGTATAGGTCAGGGGAGAGAAGCTTTCTTT. Drawing the rest from reference TRBV19 and TRBJ1-1, the complete variable domain is DGGITQSPKYLFRKEGQNVTLSCEQNLNHDAMYWYRQDPGQGLRLIYYSQIVNDFQKGDIAEGYSVSREKKESFPLTVTSAQKNPTAFYLCASSIGQGREAFFGQGTRLTVV.